These T cell receptor beta chains were read from a single sample in a study of T cell responses to AZD1222 COVID-19 vaccine. Libraries were prepared by immunoSEQ multiplex PCR; TCRdb keeps only in-frame clonotypes and omits some of them. The sample lists around 130,000 clones, 80% to 90% occurring once. The sample was peripheral blood, taken on day 0 of AZD1222 vaccination. Source of these receptors: an adult in good health. Each CDR3 is given with its conserved first and last residue. D genes are given only for firm matches. Clone size is stated in some rows and not others, as once, few, many or a class when expanded.

>once|TRBD2|TRBJ2-5|TRBV10-1
CASSGIAGGLGETQYF
TGCGCCAGCAGTGGGATAGCGGGGGGGCTCGGAGAGACCCAGTACTTC
>few|TRBD1|TRBJ2-2|TRBV6-4
CASSGTGNTGELFF
TGTGCCAGCAGTGGGACAGGGAACACCGGGGAGCTGTTTTTT
>.|TRBD1|TRBJ1-2|TRBV5-1
CASSLVGGGGYTF
TGCGCCAGCAGCTTGGTAGGGGGCGGAGGCTACACCTTC
>.|.|TRBJ1-1|TRBV5-6
CASSSLLSGNTEAFF
TGTGCCAGCAGCTCGCTCCTTTCCGGAAACACTGAAGCTTTCTTT
>.|TRBD2|TRBJ2-1|TRBV19
CASSIREGSYNEQFF
TGTGCCAGTAGTATACGGGAGGGTTCCTACAATGAGCAGTTCTTC
>.|TRBD1|TRBJ2-3|TRBV24-1
CATSDSKTGPSTDTQYF
TGTGCCACCAGTGATTCAAAGACAGGGCCTAGCACAGATACGCAGTATTTT
>.|TRBD1|TRBJ2-2|TRBV19
CASKGQGIDTGELFF
TGTGCCAGCAAGGGACAGGGAATCGACACCGGGGAGCTGTTTTTT
>.|.|TRBJ2-7|TRBV7-3
CASSLGGAGYEQYF
TGTGCCAGCAGCCTAGGAGGGGCGGGATACGAGCAGTACTTC
>.|.|TRBJ1-4|TRBV7-8
CASSSRSAGREEKLFF
TGTGCCAGCAGCTCCCGATCGGCGGGGAGGGAAGAAAAACTGTTTTTT
>.|.|TRBJ2-3|TRBV7-6
CASSPRGTTSTDTQYF
TGTGCCAGCAGCCCCCGGGGAACTACTAGCACAGATACGCAGTATTTT
>.|TRBD1|TRBJ1-4|TRBV4-1
CASSHGTGKGEKLFF
TGCGCCAGCAGCCACGGGACAGGGAAAGGGGAAAAACTGTTTTTT
>many|.|TRBJ1-3|TRBV6-5
CASRPQGNGNTIYF
TGTGCCAGCAGGCCACAGGGTAATGGAAACACCATATATTTT
>.|TRBD2|TRBJ2-3|TRBV5-1
CASSLELAGGLKDTQYF
TGCGCCAGCAGCTTGGAGCTAGCGGGGGGGCTTAAAGATACGCAGTATTTT
>.|TRBD1|TRBJ1-1|TRBV11-1
CASVPRQGGGTEAFF
TGTGCCAGCGTCCCACGACAGGGGGGAGGCACTGAAGCTTTCTTT
>.|.|TRBJ1-1|TRBV28
CASSLMAREAFF
TGTGCCAGCAGTTTAATGGCCAGGGAAGCTTTCTTT
>once|.|TRBJ2-3|TRBV5-1
CASTRLGVLTDTQYF
TGCGCCAGCACCCGCCTAGGGGTTCTCACAGATACGCAGTATTTT
>.|.|TRBJ1-4|TRBV6-4
CASSDRPSRATNEKLFF
TGTGCCAGCAGTGATCGCCCCTCTAGGGCAACTAATGAAAAACTGTTTTTT
>.|.|TRBJ1-1|TRBV19
CASSIELSGGTEAFF
TGTGCCAGTAGTATAGAGTTGTCGGGGGGCACTGAAGCTTTCTTT
>few|TRBD2|TRBJ2-5|TRBV9
CASSGGRTSGITETQYF
TGTGCCAGCAGCGGTGGCAGGACTAGCGGGATAACAGAGACCCAGTACTTC
>few|TRBD1|TRBJ1-5|TRBV5-5
CASSAGGMGNQPQHF
TGTGCCAGCAGCGCAGGGGGTATGGGCAATCAGCCCCAGCATTTT
>.|.|TRBJ1-3|TRBV27
CASSRGRGGNTIYF
TGTGCCAGCAGTAGGGGGAGAGGTGGAAACACCATATATTTT
>once|TRBD2|TRBJ2-7|TRBV6-1
CASSEVSGGDEQYF
TGTGCCAGCAGTGAAGTTAGCGGGGGAGACGAGCAGTACTTC
>.|TRBD1|TRBJ1-6|TRBV19
CASSIRTGTDNSPLHF
TGTGCCAGTAGTATAAGGACAGGGACGGATAATTCACCCCTCCACTTT
>.|.|TRBJ1-2|TRBV4-1
CASSPRQTGARLYGGYTF
TGCGCCAGCAGCCCTAGGCAGACAGGTGCCCGATTATACGGTGGCTACACCTTC
>once|.|TRBJ2-2|TRBV27
CASSLSETGSGLTYTGELFF
TGTGCCAGCAGTTTATCAGAAACAGGGAGTGGTCTGACGTACACCGGGGAGCTGTTTTTT
>.|TRBD1|TRBJ2-1|TRBV5-1
CASSWGQYEQFF
TGCGCCAGCAGCTGGGGACAGTATGAGCAGTTCTTC
>once|TRBD1|TRBJ1-1|TRBV5-1
CASSPEGRGGAFF
TGCGCCAGCAGCCCTGAGGGCAGGGGGGGAGCTTTCTTT
>.|.|TRBJ1-6|TRBV7-8
CASSNFGTDYNSPLHF
TGTGCCAGCAGCAACTTCGGGACCGATTATAATTCACCCCTCCACTTT
>few|TRBD1|TRBJ1-1|TRBV25-1
CASSVTGVGTEAFF
TGTGCCAGCAGTGTCACAGGGGTTGGCACTGAAGCTTTCTTT
>once|TRBD1|TRBJ1-6|TRBV11-2
CASSRDRAHNSPLHF
TGTGCCAGCAGTCGAGACAGGGCTCATAATTCACCCCTCCACTTT
>.|TRBD1|TRBJ1-6|TRBV30
CAWGTGGSPLHF
TGTGCCTGGGGGACAGGGGGTTCACCCCTCCACTTT
>.|TRBD1|TRBJ2-2|TRBV7-3
CASSLGTGGSTGELFF
TGTGCCAGCAGCTTAGGGACAGGGGGTTCAACCGGGGAGCTGTTTTTT
>.|TRBD1|TRBJ1-2|TRBV27
CASSSSAGGQGGYTF
TGTGCCAGCAGTTCCTCGGCAGGGGGGCAGGGGGGCTACACCTTC
>.|TRBD1|TRBJ1-5|TRBV6-5
CASRLSQGGGQPQHF
TGTGCCAGCAGGCTAAGCCAGGGGGGAGGTCAGCCCCAGCATTTT
>.|TRBD1|TRBJ1-1|TRBV11-2
CASSLQRTGNTKAFF
TGTGCCAGCAGCTTACAGAGGACAGGGAACACTAAAGCTTTCTTT
>.|.|TRBJ2-2|TRBV30
CAWSGEEGRRTGELFF
TGTGCCTGGAGTGGGGAAGAGGGGAGAAGAACCGGGGAGCTGTTTTTT
>.|.|TRBJ1-4|TRBV10-1
CASTQYVTNEKLFF
TGCGCCAGCACCCAGTACGTAACTAATGAAAAACTGTTTTTT
>few|TRBD2|TRBJ2-2|TRBV7-3
CASSFSGGATGELFF
TGTGCCAGCAGCTTTAGCGGGGGGGCCACCGGGGAGCTGTTTTTT
>few|TRBD1|TRBJ2-4|TRBV3-1/TRBV3-2
CASSPRGGGLAKNIQYF
TGTGCCAGCAGCCCTCGAGGGGGCGGCTTAGCCAAAAACATTCAGTACTTC
>.|.|TRBJ2-7|TRBV5-1
CASKIGQNAYEQYF
TGCGCCAGCAAGATAGGACAGAACGCCTACGAGCAGTACTTC
>.|.|TRBJ1-2|TRBV6-4
CASRPGVEAGYTF
TGTGCCAGCAGACCAGGGGTTGAGGCTGGCTACACCTTC
>.|.|TRBJ2-7|TRBV6-2/TRBV6-3
CASSLGRESSYEQYF
TGTGCCAGCAGTTTAGGACGGGAGAGCTCCTACGAGCAGTACTTC
>few|TRBD1|TRBJ2-2|TRBV5-1
CASSPFPGQTNTGELFF
TGCGCCAGCAGCCCGTTCCCGGGACAGACGAACACCGGGGAGCTGTTTTTT
>.|TRBD2|TRBJ2-1|TRBV11-2
CASSPGLAGVSYNEQFF
TGTGCCAGCAGCCCCGGACTAGCGGGGGTTTCCTACAATGAGCAGTTCTTC
>.|.|TRBJ2-1|TRBV3-1/TRBV3-2
CASSPPTRGEQFF
TGTGCCAGCAGCCCACCCACTCGGGGGGAGCAGTTCTTC